Each of the 21 T cell receptor beta chains below was sequenced from the same sample in a study of blood T cell repertoires in COVID-19. The protocol was immunoSEQ multiplex PCR, while the TCRdb copy is restricted to in-frame clones and leaves out a portion. The table has about 150,000 clones, almost 85% seen once; the top ten hold about 2.5%. Sequenced sample: peripheral blood. The receptors originated from a woman older than 75 with COVID-19, enrolled during active disease.

The J gene is TRBJ2-1, the V gene TRBV11-2; possibly TRBD2 for D (5 bases). The CDR3 is made up of 15 amino acids. The V end was cut by 5 bases, the J end by 3 bases, with 14 bases between. Germline loops: CDR1 SGHAT, CDR2 FQNNGV. The CDR3 coding sequence is TGTGCCAGCAGCCAGACTAATGCAATCTACAATGAGCAGTTCTTC. It yields the protein CASSQTNAIYNEQFF.

V usage is TRBV19 and J usage is TRBJ1-1, with 9 bases matching TRBD1. Per the germline V gene, CDR1 is LNHDA and CDR2 is SQIVND (reference sequence). The ends lost 5 bases at V and 8 bases at J; junction bases unmatched: 6. There are 13 residues in the CDR3. This chain's CDR3 is CASSQPGTGEAFF. The DNA for the CDR3 is TGTGCCAGTAGTCAACCCGGGACAGGGGAAGCTTTCTTT.

The chain recombines TRBV18 with TRBJ2-5, with D possibly matching TRBD1 (5 bases). The CDR3 loop spans 14 amino acids. CDR1 and CDR2 (germline): KGHSH, LQKENI. The V gene lost 0 bases and the J gene lost 5 bases, with 10 bases spanning the gap. CDR3 sequence reads: CASSPPKGAETQYF. The DNA of the CDR3 is TGTGCCAGCTCACCACCAAAAGGGGCTGAGACCCAGTACTTC.

The chain links TRBV11-2 to TRBJ2-7; 10 positions match TRBD2. CDR1 and CDR2 from the germline V gene are SGHAT and FQNNGV. The CDR3 consists of 17 residues. V shed 5 bases, J shed 3 bases, and the junction held 13 bases outside the gene matches. Written as DNA, the CDR3 is TGTGCCAGCAGCCAATTCCTTAGCGGGAGGAATCTCTACGAGCAGTACTTC. This gives the protein CASSQFLSGRNLYEQYF.

The table lists this clone with a few counts. The rearrangement links TRBV7-2 to TRBJ2-1, with 10 bases fitting TRBD1. Germline V gene sequence: CDR1 SGHTA, CDR2 FQGNSA. V gave up 0 bases and J gave up 8 bases; unmatched junction bases: 1. The CDR3 totals 14 residues. The CDR3, as DNA: TGTGCCAGCAGCTTAGCGGGGACAGGGGATGAGCAGTTCTTC. This gives the protein CASSLAGTGDEQFF.

The chain links TRBV9 to TRBJ2-1; 7 bases align to TRBD2. The CDR3 consists of 15 residues. Germline CDR1 is SGDLS and CDR2 is YYNGEE. V shed 4 bases and J 5 bases; nucleotides not matched to a gene: 9. In DNA form, the CDR3 reads TGTGCCAGCAGCAAGTCATCCGGGACTAACAATGAGCAGTTCTTC. Its protein is CASSKSSGTNNEQFF. Filled out from reference TRBV9 and TRBJ2-1, the complete variable domain reads DSGVTQTPKHLITATGQRVTLRCSPRSGDLSVYWYQQSLDQGLQFLIQYYNGEERAKGNILERFSAQQFPDLHSELNLSSLELGDSALYFCASSKSSGTNNEQFFGPGTRLTVL.

The chain employs TRBV27 and TRBJ2-7, with D possibly TRBD1 on 5 matching bases. V was trimmed by 1 base and J by 0 bases, leaving 10 bases between them. The CDR3 runs 15 residues. Per the germline V gene, CDR1 is MNHEY and CDR2 is SMNVEV (reference sequence). The CDR3, as DNA: TGTGCCAGCAGTTTATTTGACAGAGACTCCTACGAGCAGTACTTC. It yields the protein CASSLFDRDSYEQYF.

The rearrangement joins TRBV5-5 to TRBJ2-7; D might be TRBD2 (5 bases). Germline CDR1 SGHKS, CDR2 YYEKEE (reference sequence). V was trimmed by 2 bases and J by 3 bases, leaving 6 bases between them. This CDR3 comprises 12 residues. DNA for the CDR3: TGTGCCAGCAGCTTCGGGGTCTACGAGCAGTACTTC. Amino acid sequence: CASSFGVYEQYF.

This clone appeared a few times. V gene TRBV7-3 combines with J gene TRBJ2-7, with TRBD1 matching over 8 bases. V dropped 2 bases and J dropped 0; count of bases not matched to a gene: 6. The V gene's germline CDR1 is SGHTA and CDR2 FQGTGA. The CDR3 sequence is 16 residues long. CDR3 amino acids: CASSLGQGPPSYEQYF. The CDR3 DNA reads as TGTGCCAGCAGCTTAGGACAGGGCCCCCCCTCCTACGAGCAGTACTTC. Together with reference TRBV7-3 and TRBJ2-7, the CDR3 gives the full variable domain: GAGVSQTPSNKVTEKGKYVELRCDPISGHTALYWYRQSLGQGPEFLIYFQGTGAADDSGLPNDRFFAVRPEGSVSTLKIQRTERGDSAVYLCASSLGQGPPSYEQYFGPGTRLTVT.

V and J are TRBV5-1 and TRBJ2-3; TRBD2 aligns across 11 bases. CDR3 length: 16 residues. The V and J ends lost 2 bases and 3 bases, in that order; junction bases with no gene match: 5. CDR1 SGHRS and CDR2 YFSETQ come from the germline V gene. The DNA of the CDR3 is TGCGCCAGCAGCTTACGTAGCGGGAGGGGGACAGATACGCAGTATTTT. This translates into CASSLRSGRGTDTQYF.

Notes on this clone: One junction end disagrees with the germline gene, perhaps due to a read error. Here the CDR3 DNA reads TGTGCCAGCAGTTTATCCCGTCTCACAGGGGGTTTT. It is translated as CASSLSRLTGGF. The V call is TRBV27, the J call TRBJ1-3; 8 nucleotides line up with TRBD1. Germline values: CDR1 MNHEY, CDR2 SMNVEV (reference sequence). The CDR3 sequence is 12 residues long.

In this sample, this clone turned up a few times. V gene TRBV29-1 combines with J gene TRBJ2-7; TRBD2 matches at 8 bases. Germline assignment: CDR1 SQVTM and CDR2 ANQGSEA. The junction had 8 bases not matched to a gene; V was cut back by 7 bases and J by 0 bases. The CDR3 runs 14 residues. This CDR3 is CSALRAGVSYEQYF. The CDR3 nucleotides read TGCAGCGCCCTACGAGCGGGAGTCTCCTACGAGCAGTACTTC.

The chain is built from TRBV19 and TRBJ1-1; maybe TRBD1 (6 bases). CDR1 LNHDA and CDR2 SQIVND come from the germline V gene (reference sequence). The CDR3 totals 15 residues. V was pared by 4 bases and J by 1 base, with 13 bases between. CDR3: CASSTNRVGNTEAFF. The CDR3 coding sequence is TGTGCCAGTAGTACGAACAGGGTCGGGAACACTGAAGCTTTCTTT.

The V gene is TRBV5-1, the J gene TRBJ2-5; 10 bases fit TRBD1. V was pared by 6 bases and J by 3 bases, with 8 bases of the junction left unmatched. Germline CDR1 and CDR2: SGHRS and YFSETQ. This CDR3 spans 15 amino acids. CDR3 DNA: TGCGCCAGCAAGGAGTTAGGGACAGGGGAAGAGACCCAGTACTTC. It is translated as CASKELGTGEETQYF. The variable domain in full, completed from reference TRBV5-1 and TRBJ2-5, reads KAGVTQTPRYLIKTRGQQVTLSCSPISGHRSVSWYQQTPGQGLQFLFEYFSETQRNKGNFPGRFSGRQFSNSRSEMNVSTLELGDSALYLCASKELGTGEETQYFGPGTRLLVL.

This clone was observed a handful of times. This rearrangement joins TRBV18 to TRBJ2-7; possibly TRBD2 for D (6 bases). This CDR3 is built from 13 residues. Germline V gene lookup returns CDR1 KGHSH and CDR2 LQKENI. V lost 2 bases and J lost 5, with 10 bases in between. For the CDR3, the DNA is TGTGCCAGCTCACCAGTGGAGGGGAACGAGCAGTACTTC. It is translated as CASSPVEGNEQYF. Variable domain in full (rest from reference TRBV18 and TRBJ2-7): NAGVMQNPRHLVRRRGQEARLRCSPMKGHSHVYWYRQLPEEGLKFMVYLQKENIIDESGMPKERFSAEFPKEGPSILRIQQVVRGDSAAYFCASSPVEGNEQYFGPGTRLTVT.

The genes are TRBV18 and TRBJ2-3; 13 bases align to TRBD2. V was pared by 3 bases and J by 1 base, with 13 bases of the junction left unmatched. From germline, CDR1 is KGHSH and CDR2 LQKENI. The CDR3 has 20 residues. The CDR3 DNA sequence: TGTGCCAGCTCACCCCCACTAGCGGGAGGGCCGGATCTAGGCACAGATACGCAGTATTTT. The encoded protein is CASSPPLAGGPDLGTDTQYF.

The chain joins TRBV10-3 to TRBJ2-3, with 7 bases identical to TRBD2. The germline V gene has CDR1 ENHRY and CDR2 SYGVKD. The V gene end was trimmed by 4 bases and the J gene end by 3 bases; junction bases not matched to a gene: 4. The CDR3 spans 14 residues. CDR3: CAISGRELTDTQYF. In nucleotides, the CDR3 is TGTGCCATCAGTGGGCGGGAGCTTACAGATACGCAGTATTTT.

The V gene is TRBV19, the J gene TRBJ2-5, with 14 bases that match TRBD2. The CDR3 loop spans 15 amino acids. The germline CDR1 and CDR2 sequences are LNHDA and SQIVND (reference sequence). Trimming at V came to 6 bases and at J to 4 bases, leaving 4 bases not matched to a gene. The CDR3 protein is CASRGGLAGVETQYF. For the CDR3, the DNA is TGTGCCAGTAGAGGGGGACTAGCGGGAGTAGAGACCCAGTACTTC.

CDR3 nucleotide sequence: TGTGCCAGCAGCTTAAAACACAGCATGAACACTGAAGCTTTCTTT. Residues: CASSLKHSMNTEAFF. The rearrangement joins TRBV7-2 to TRBJ1-1; D is unclear. V lost 2 bases, J lost 0 bases, and 10 bases lay in between. The length of the CDR3 is 15 residues. Per germline, CDR1 SGHTA and CDR2 FQGNSA.

CDR3 bases: TGTGCCAGCAGCTTAGTTGCGCAGGGGGCGCTTCTGCCCTCTGGAAACACCATATATTTT. The encoded protein is CASSLVAQGALLPSGNTIYF. The rearrangement links TRBV7-4 to TRBJ1-3; 8 positions agree with TRBD1. This CDR3 is 20 amino acids long. J was trimmed by 0 bases and V by 1 base; bases with no gene match: 14. CDR1 SGHVT and CDR2 SQSDAQ come from the germline V gene. Using reference TRBV7-4 and TRBJ1-3 for the parts outside the CDR3, the full variable domain is GAGVSQSPRYKVAKRGRDVALRCDSISGHVTLYWYRQTLGQGSEVLTYSQSDAQRDKSGRPSGRFSAERPERSVSTLKIQRTEQGDSAVYLCASSLVAQGALLPSGNTIYFGEGSWLTVV.

This chain connects TRBV24-1 to TRBJ1-2, with 8 bases identical to TRBD1. The germline V gene encodes CDR1 KGHDR and CDR2 SFDVKD. This CDR3 region has 15 residues. Trimming at V came to 4 bases and at J to 5 bases, leaving 8 bases not matched to a gene. CDR3 DNA sequence: TGTGCCACCAGTGACCTACAGGGGGGTAGGTATGGCTACACCTTC. Its translation: CATSDLQGGRYGYTF.